This TCR beta chain is from a study of T cell responses to AZD1222 COVID-19 vaccine (dated by TCRdb to the early 2020s). Some background on the complete study: AZD1222 recipients given second doses at about 4 weeks or at about 12 weeks were pooled, since spike-specific TCR depth and breadth were not found to differ between the two schedules. A total of about 230 trial participants underwent TCR sequencing, of whom nearly 210 received two doses of AZD1222 and approximately 25 received two doses of the MenACWY control vaccine. Trial participants were enrolled by age into subgroups of 18-55, 56-69 and 70-plus years, and approximately 150, 30 and 60 TCR-sequenced participants, respectively, were included in these subgroups.

Study-wide conclusions, independent of this receptor: The vaccine-associated CD4 TCRs covered the entire spike protein, and the dominant responses fell in regions 160-218 and 743-854. Only five or six AZD1222 recipients were SARS-CoV-2 seropositive at baseline, limiting conclusions about previously exposed vaccinees. Nearly half of unique spike-specific TCRs reportedly recognized epitopes outside regions mutated in the B.1.351 and B.1.1.7 variants. A significant rise in spike-specific TCR breadth and depth was observed after two AZD1222 doses relative to day 0 and relative to MenACWY recipients. The 56-69-year group was small, and its depth increase did not reach significance, likely because of low power. Because no day 14 peak-response samples were available, repertoires were characterized only after the peak T cell response. Most participants were white British and females outnumbered males, and the authors suggested that clonal diversity may have been underestimated.

Taken from cysteine to phenylalanine, the CDR3 has 17 residues. Only CDR3 DNA remains: 51 bases, in frame from the first base. Based on the germline V gene, the CDR1 and CDR2 sequences are MNHNS and SASEGT. V lost 1 base and J lost 1 base; the stretch between them is 16 bases long. In the case of this clone: What antigen it recognizes has not been identified. Base-call qualities are not available, and no considerably larger clone is one nucleotide away.

The CDR3 regions of human TCRbeta chains were analyzed by immunosequencing. In the authors' own workflow: Repertoire TCRs were matched against a reference library of SARS-CoV-2-specific TCRs generated with the MIRA antigen-specificity platform. Breadth was defined as the fraction of unique TCRs that were SARS-CoV-2-associated, and depth was defined as the fraction of total T cells that were SARS-CoV-2-associated. Using the MIRA data, each spike-specific TCR was assigned both to the spike region to which the TCR was reactive and to a CD4 or CD8 class. Log10-transformed breadth and depth values were compared by one-way ANOVA with Sidak's multiple comparisons tests. TCRdb retrieved this table from immuneACCESS and kept in-frame rearrangements only. Not all clones are present; in checked studies, unresolved V genes account for under half, and no reason is known for the remainder. The D gene and trimming were derived from the DNA, and the V and J assignments and clone size from that table. The table for this sample lists more than 110,000 clones; roughly 88% of them were counted only once. Approximately 8% of the sample comes from the top ten.

What this sample's time point label stands for: baseline before first vaccination. Samples from vaccinated people were obtained from the UK trials COV001 and COV002, which included a single-blind randomized controlled phase 2/3 trial of AZD1222 (ChAdOx1 nCoV-19) in healthy adults. For TCRbeta chain sequencing, PBMC samples were collected from trial participants at day 0 and at day 28 after the second dose. Specimen: peripheral blood, collected on day 0 of AZD1222 vaccination. Recombination joined TRBV6-1 with TRBJ1-1, with the D gene too uncertain to name. The sequence was collected from an adult in good health. The DNA sequence follows: TGTGCCAGCAGTGAAGACCGGCCAACTAATAAGAACACTGAAGCTTTCTTT. This yields the protein CASSEDRPTNKNTEAFF.